A selection of T cell receptor beta chains follows, all from one sample in a study of beta chain features in type 1 diabetes. Only in-frame clones appear in the TCRdb table, and some are missing; sequencing was by immunoSEQ multiplex PCR. This table holds hundreds of thousands of clones, about 17% found once. The sample comprised naive CD4+ T cells from blood. The receptor set was obtained from a young woman in good health. The CDR3 runs from the conserved cysteine through the conserved F or W. The D gene is left open where the match is weak. Clone size appears in some rows only: once, few, many, or a class for an expanded clone.

d_call j_call v_call clone_size cdr3_aa cdr3_nt
TRBD1 TRBJ1-5 TRBV4-3 NA CASSQGQGDQPQHF TGCGCCAGCAGCCAAGGACAGGGGGATCAGCCCCAGCATTTT
NA TRBJ2-7 TRBV10-3 NA CAISSSSYEQYF TGTGCCATCAGTTCGAGCTCCTACGAGCAGTACTTC
NA TRBJ2-7 TRBV19 NA CASSIWQGGEQYF TGTGCCAGTAGTATTTGGCAGGGGGGCGAGCAGTACTTC
TRBD1 TRBJ2-5 TRBV6-1 few CASNQGARETQYF TGTGCCAGCAACCAGGGGGCACGGGAGACCCAGTACTTC
TRBD2 TRBJ2-3 TRBV11-2 NA CASSLGYHPLAGGDTQYF TGTGCCAGCAGCTTAGGATATCACCCTCTAGCGGGGGGAGATACGCAGTATTTT
NA TRBJ1-4 TRBV4-2 NA CASSRMNEKLFF TGTGCCAGCAGCCGTATGAATGAAAAACTGTTTTTT
NA TRBJ2-6 TRBV19 many CASSMALSGANVLTF TGTGCCAGTAGTATGGCTCTCTCTGGGGCCAACGTCCTGACTTTC
NA TRBJ2-3 TRBV7-6 few CASSFDLGDTQYF TGTGCCAGCAGCTTTGACTTGGGAGATACGCAGTATTTT
TRBD1 TRBJ2-1 TRBV19 NA CASSPYRGNRSNEQFF TGTGCCAGTAGTCCCTACAGGGGTAACAGGAGCAATGAGCAGTTCTTC
NA TRBJ2-7 TRBV5-8 few CASSWRRTAYEQYF TGTGCCAGCAGCTGGCGAAGGACAGCCTACGAGCAGTACTTC
NA TRBJ1-2 TRBV28 NA CASRVGTRNGYTF TGTGCCAGCAGGGTCGGGACAAGAAATGGCTACACCTTC
NA TRBJ2-3 TRBV10-3 few CAINKSPGTADTQYF TGTGCCATCAATAAGTCCCCAGGGACGGCAGATACGCAGTATTTT
NA TRBJ2-3 TRBV27 NA CASSRVGQGKTDTQYF TGTGCCAGTTCACGGGTAGGGCAGGGGAAAACAGATACGCAGTATTTT
NA TRBJ2-3 TRBV29-1 few CSVGTDTQYF TGCAGCGTGGGCACAGATACGCAGTATTTT
NA TRBJ2-7 TRBV11-2 NA CASSVAPTGSYEQYF TGTGCCAGCAGCGTCGCGCCGACAGGTTCCTACGAGCAGTACTTC
TRBD1 TRBJ1-1 TRBV18 few CASSQTGAGTEAFF TGTGCCAGCTCACAGACAGGGGCCGGCACTGAAGCTTTCTTT
NA TRBJ2-3 TRBV6-6 NA CASPRGSSTDTQYF TGTGCCAGCCCGAGGGGATCTAGCACAGATACGCAGTATTTT
TRBD2 TRBJ2-1 TRBV5-1 NA CASSPAGLYNEQFF TGCGCCAGCAGCCCAGCGGGGCTATACAATGAGCAGTTCTTC
NA TRBJ2-7 TRBV18 NA CASSRDNSYEQYF TGTGCCAGCTCGCGGGACAATTCCTACGAGCAGTACTTC
NA TRBJ1-2 TRBV27 NA CASSPATSYGYTF TGTGCCAGCAGTCCCGCCACTTCCTATGGCTACACCTTC
NA TRBJ2-3 TRBV28 NA CASRRRLGTDTQYF TGTGCCAGCAGACGACGCCTGGGCACAGATACGCAGTATTTT
NA TRBJ2-3 TRBV5-4 few CASSFRESTDTQYF TGTGCCAGCAGCTTTCGGGAGTCAACAGATACGCAGTATTTT
NA TRBJ2-1 TRBV19 few CASSMGSHEQFF TGTGCCAGTAGTATGGGTAGTCATGAGCAGTTCTTC
NA TRBJ2-7 TRBV27 NA CASSLRHRAQNEQYF TGTGCCAGCAGTTTACGGCACCGAGCGCAGAACGAGCAGTACTTC
TRBD2 TRBJ2-1 TRBV7-9 NA CASSRKRSVLAGDGNEQFF TGTGCCAGCAGCCGAAAGAGGAGCGTCCTAGCGGGAGACGGCAATGAGCAGTTCTTC
NA TRBJ1-2 TRBV5-1 NA CASSLLTVTGGNYGYTF TGCGCCAGCAGCTTGTTAACGGTAACCGGGGGAAACTATGGCTACACCTTC
TRBD2 TRBJ2-1 TRBV7-9 NA CASSLARLQRENYNEQFF TGTGCCAGCAGCTTAGCCCGGCTACAGCGGGAGAACTACAATGAGCAGTTCTTC
NA TRBJ2-1 TRBV28 NA CASSYGWGEQFF TGTGCCAGCAGTTATGGTTGGGGTGAGCAGTTCTTC
NA TRBJ2-7 TRBV6-5 NA CASSAGLHSYEQYF TGTGCCAGCAGTGCGGGACTCCACTCCTACGAGCAGTACTTC
NA TRBJ2-7 TRBV7-2 NA CASSLSSYEQYF TGTGCCAGCAGCTTATCGTCCTACGAGCAGTACTTC
NA TRBJ1-5 TRBV19 NA CASSTHPSQPQHF TGTGCCAGTAGTACCCACCCGTCTCAGCCCCAGCATTTT
NA TRBJ2-5 TRBV11-2 few CASSLAGRPETQYF TGTGCCAGCAGCTTAGCGGGAAGGCCGGAGACCCAGTACTTC
NA TRBJ2-5 TRBV9 few CASSVGADTGAETQYF TGTGCCAGCAGCGTAGGGGCGGACACGGGAGCAGAGACCCAGTACTTC
NA TRBJ2-7 TRBV7-6 few CASSLGTGKSNEQYF TGTGCCAGCAGCTTAGGGACGGGGAAGTCCAACGAGCAGTACTTC
NA TRBJ2-3 TRBV9 few CASSLSHGVTDTQYF TGTGCCAGCAGCTTATCTCACGGGGTAACAGATACGCAGTATTTT
NA TRBJ2-7 TRBV28 NA CASSLGQGGEQYF TGTGCCAGCAGTTTAGGTCAGGGTGGCGAGCAGTACTTC
TRBD2 TRBJ2-1 TRBV4-2 few CASSHSSGVPEQFF TGTGCCAGCAGCCATTCTAGCGGGGTCCCGGAGCAGTTCTTC
TRBD1 TRBJ1-5 TRBV19 NA CASSIRFDRAQQPQHF TGTGCCAGTAGTATTAGATTTGACAGGGCACAGCAGCCCCAGCATTTT
NA TRBJ2-2 TRBV7-9 NA CASSFILFSGANTGELFF TGTGCCAGCAGCTTCATCTTATTTAGTGGGGCGAACACCGGGGAGCTGTTTTTT
TRBD1 TRBJ1-1 TRBV2 NA CASRPETGRGTEAFF TGTGCCAGCAGACCCGAGACAGGGAGGGGGACTGAAGCTTTCTTT
TRBD1 TRBJ1-1 TRBV7-9 few CASSRRQGPLSEAFF TGTGCCAGCAGCCGTAGACAGGGGCCTTTATCTGAAGCTTTCTTT
TRBD2 TRBJ2-2 TRBV15 NA CATSRVGLAGGPANTGELFF TGTGCCACCAGCAGAGTAGGACTAGCGGGAGGGCCTGCGAACACCGGGGAGCTGTTTTTT
NA TRBJ1-1 TRBV5-6 few CASSPRGVNTEAFF TGTGCCAGCAGCCCTAGGGGCGTGAACACTGAAGCTTTCTTT
NA TRBJ2-2 TRBV11-2 few CASILGVDSSGTGELFF TGTGCCAGCATCCTTGGGGTAGATAGCTCGGGCACCGGGGAGCTGTTTTTT
NA TRBJ2-6 TRBV7-3 few CASSTNSAGANVLTF TGTGCCAGCAGCACTAACAGTGCTGGGGCCAACGTCCTGACTTTC
NA TRBJ1-4 TRBV6-5 few CASSYSATNEKLFF TGTGCCAGCAGTTACAGTGCAACTAATGAAAAACTGTTTTTT
NA TRBJ2-5 TRBV11-1 NA CASSYGGANRGETQYF TGTGCCAGCAGCTATGGAGGGGCTAACAGGGGTGAGACCCAGTACTTC
NA TRBJ1-2 TRBV2 few CASSEEGRFKGYTF TGTGCCAGCAGTGAGGAGGGCAGGTTCAAGGGCTACACCTTC
NA TRBJ2-1 TRBV5-1 NA CASSLMLASDNEQFF TGCGCCAGCAGCTTGATGTTAGCATCCGACAATGAGCAGTTCTTC
NA TRBJ2-7 TRBV7-2 few CASSLGGYGEQYF TGTGCCAGCAGCTTAGGTGGTTATGGCGAGCAGTACTTC
TRBD1 TRBJ2-5 TRBV11-3 NA CASSPGQGAQETQYF TGTGCCAGCAGTCCGGGACAGGGGGCCCAAGAGACCCAGTACTTC
NA TRBJ2-2 TRBV2 NA CASKQGRTAGELFF TGTGCCAGCAAGCAGGGGCGGACGGCCGGGGAGCTGTTTTTT
NA TRBJ2-3 TRBV7-9 NA CASSFGRDWSTDTQYF TGTGCCAGCAGCTTCGGAAGGGATTGGAGCACAGATACGCAGTATTTT
NA TRBJ2-7 TRBV6-5 NA CASKGDAYEQYF TGTGCCAGCAAAGGCGATGCCTACGAGCAGTACTTC
NA TRBJ2-1 TRBV19 few CASSIEIAAYNEQFF TGTGCCAGTAGTATAGAAATAGCGGCTTACAATGAGCAGTTCTTC
TRBD1 TRBJ1-5 TRBV6-5 few CASSLTGASNQPQHF TGTGCCAGCAGCCTGACAGGGGCTAGCAATCAGCCCCAGCATTTT
TRBD2 TRBJ2-6 TRBV6-1 NA CASSEETSGRGWANVLTF TGTGCCAGCAGTGAGGAGACTAGCGGGAGAGGTTGGGCCAACGTCCTGACTTTC
TRBD2 TRBJ2-5 TRBV7-2 few CASSLRTSAPGGTQYF TGTGCCAGCAGCCTACGGACTAGCGCGCCTGGGGGGACCCAGTACTTC
NA TRBJ1-1 TRBV18 NA CASQQGNTEAFF TGTGCCAGCCAACAGGGGAACACTGAAGCTTTCTTT